This is a list of T cell receptor beta chains from one sample in a study of cytomegalovirus exposure and HLA in healthy donors. Here immunoSEQ multiplex PCR was the method, and the copy in TCRdb shows in-frame clones only, minus some. The sample contains 310,000 or so clones, around nine tenths of which appear only once. Sequencing input: PBMCs. The source is a young woman in good health and CMV-seronegative. Both conserved end residues are part of each CDR3. A D gene is named only where the DNA matches it firmly. Only part of the rows carry a size: once, few, many, or a class if the clone is expanded.

J: TRBJ2-5
size: once
V: TRBV6-1
D: TRBD2
DNA: TGTGCCAGCAGTGATGGTCTAGCGGGGGGGCGAGAGACCCAGTACTTC
CDR3: CASSDGLAGGRETQYF

J: TRBJ2-1
size: .
V: TRBV7-3
D: .
DNA: TGTGCCAGCAGCCCCGACCCGGGGAATGAGCAGTTCTTC
CDR3: CASSPDPGNEQFF

J: TRBJ1-5
size: .
V: TRBV7-9
D: TRBD1
DNA: TGTTCCAGCAGCTTAGCAGGGACAGCTAAAAATCAGCCCCAGCATTTT
CDR3: CSSSLAGTAKNQPQHF

J: TRBJ2-7
size: .
V: TRBV5-1
D: TRBD1
DNA: TGCGCCAGCAGCTTGGCCCGGGGACAGGGGGCCTACGAGCAGTACTTC
CDR3: CASSLARGQGAYEQYF

J: TRBJ1-5
size: .
V: TRBV18
D: .
DNA: TGTGCCAGCTCACTTCAGGGAGGTGGCAATCAGCCCCAGCATTTT
CDR3: CASSLQGGGNQPQHF

J: TRBJ2-3
size: .
V: TRBV19
D: .
DNA: TGTGCCAGTAGTATAGCCGCGGGGTATAGCACAGATACGCAGTATTTT
CDR3: CASSIAAGYSTDTQYF

J: TRBJ1-5
size: .
V: TRBV6-5
D: .
DNA: TGTGCCAGCAAACAGGGCGATCAGCCCCAGCATTTT
CDR3: CASKQGDQPQHF

J: TRBJ2-1
size: .
V: TRBV29-1
D: TRBD1
DNA: TGCAGCGTTCTCGGACAGGGGCGGCATGAGCAGTTCTTC
CDR3: CSVLGQGRHEQFF

J: TRBJ1-2
size: .
V: TRBV7-6
D: TRBD1
DNA: TGTGCCAGCAGCTTAGGAGGAAAGGGACAGGGTGATGGCTACACCTTC
CDR3: CASSLGGKGQGDGYTF

J: TRBJ2-1
size: .
V: TRBV29-1
D: .
DNA: TGCAGCGTTGAGAAGTGGACGGACAGTCCCAATGAGCAGTTCTTC
CDR3: CSVEKWTDSPNEQFF

J: TRBJ2-7
size: .
V: TRBV5-4
D: TRBD2
DNA: TGTGCCAGCAGCCCTGGGACTACCAGGAGCTCCTACGAGCAGTACTTC
CDR3: CASSPGTTRSSYEQYF

J: TRBJ2-7
size: .
V: TRBV6-1
D: TRBD1
DNA: TGTGCCAGCAGTGAAGGGGGGACAGGGGGCTCCTACGAGCAGTACTTC
CDR3: CASSEGGTGGSYEQYF

J: TRBJ1-2
size: .
V: TRBV11-2
D: .
DNA: TGTGCCAGCAGTTCCGGAGTTGATAACTATGGCTACACCTTC
CDR3: CASSSGVDNYGYTF

J: TRBJ2-7
size: .
V: TRBV4-1
D: TRBD2
DNA: TGCGCCAGCAGCCAACCAAGTGGGACTACTAGCGGGGGGCTTACGAGCTCCTACGAGCAGTACTTC
CDR3: CASSQPSGTTSGGLTSSYEQYF

J: TRBJ1-2
size: .
V: TRBV6-6
D: TRBD1
DNA: TGTGCCAGCAGTTACGGGCAGGGGGGCGGCTATGGCTACACCTTC
CDR3: CASSYGQGGGYGYTF

J: TRBJ1-2
size: .
V: TRBV6-1
D: TRBD1
DNA: TGTGCCAGCAGGGCTGGGACAGGGGGGAACTATGGCTACACCTTC
CDR3: CASRAGTGGNYGYTF

J: TRBJ1-1
size: .
V: TRBV6-1
D: .
DNA: TGTGCCAGCAGTGAGGGGGGACGGAGGGATTTCTTT
CDR3: CASSEGGRRDFF

J: TRBJ1-2
size: .
V: TRBV18
D: .
DNA: TGTGCCAGCTCGCCCGGGGAGGGCTACACCTTC
CDR3: CASSPGEGYTF

J: TRBJ2-2
size: .
V: TRBV9
D: .
DNA: TGTGCCAGCAGACTAGGGGGGGTGGAAACCGGGGAGCTGTTTTTT
CDR3: CASRLGGVETGELFF

J: TRBJ1-1
size: .
V: TRBV5-6
D: .
DNA: TGTGCCAGCAGCTTGGGACAGATGAACACTGAAGCTTTCTTT
CDR3: CASSLGQMNTEAFF

J: TRBJ2-2
size: .
V: TRBV18
D: TRBD2
DNA: TGTGCCAGCTCCCCACCCGGGGTAGCGGGCGGCACCGGGGAGCTGTTTTTT
CDR3: CASSPPGVAGGTGELFF

J: TRBJ2-2
size: .
V: TRBV12-5
D: TRBD2
DNA: TGTGCTAGTGGTTTGCCCGCGGGGGAGAACACCGGGGAGCTGTTTTTT
CDR3: CASGLPAGENTGELFF

J: TRBJ2-5
size: .
V: TRBV19
D: TRBD2
DNA: TGTGCCAGTAGTTGGGGGGGAAGTGGGGAGACCCAGTACTTC
CDR3: CASSWGGSGETQYF

J: TRBJ2-5
size: .
V: TRBV4-1
D: TRBD2
DNA: TGCGCCAGCAGCCAAGAAGTAGGACTAGCGGGGGTAGAGACCCAGTACTTC
CDR3: CASSQEVGLAGVETQYF

J: TRBJ2-3
size: once
V: TRBV5-5
D: .
DNA: TGTGCCAGCAGCTACACCACCTCAGGGCCCAGTACGCAGTATTTT
CDR3: CASSYTTSGPSTQYF

J: TRBJ2-7
size: .
V: TRBV11-2
D: .
DNA: TGTGCCAGCATCCGAGGGCCAGAATACAAGGGTGAGCAGTACTTC
CDR3: CASIRGPEYKGEQYF

J: TRBJ1-1
size: once
V: TRBV5-5
D: .
DNA: TGTGCCAGCAGCTTCTGGACAGCGAACACTGAAGCTTTCTTT
CDR3: CASSFWTANTEAFF

J: TRBJ1-1
size: .
V: TRBV7-8
D: .
DNA: TGTGCCAGCAGCTTATCGGAGTTTTCTGCCACTGAAGCTTTCTTT
CDR3: CASSLSEFSATEAFF

J: TRBJ1-2
size: .
V: TRBV10-1
D: TRBD1
DNA: TGCGCCAGCAGTCCAGGACAGGGTACTGTTGGCTACACCTTC
CDR3: CASSPGQGTVGYTF

J: TRBJ1-2
size: .
V: TRBV19
D: TRBD1
DNA: TGTGCCAGTAGTCCGGGACAGGGAGGATATGGCTACACCTTC
CDR3: CASSPGQGGYGYTF

J: TRBJ1-2
size: .
V: TRBV9
D: TRBD1
DNA: TGTGCCAGCAGCGTAGGGGACAGGGACGGCTACACCTTC
CDR3: CASSVGDRDGYTF

J: TRBJ2-2
size: .
V: TRBV9
D: .
DNA: TGTGCCAGCAGTCAGTGGGGAGGATCCACCGGGGAGCTGTTTTTT
CDR3: CASSQWGGSTGELFF

J: TRBJ2-5
size: .
V: TRBV7-9
D: .
DNA: TGTGCCAGCAGCTCCTCTAGAAAAGGCCAAGAGACCCAGTACTTC
CDR3: CASSSSRKGQETQYF

J: TRBJ2-3
size: .
V: TRBV30
D: TRBD1
DNA: TGTGCCTGGACCGGGACAGGGTCGCAGTATTTT
CDR3: CAWTGTGSQYF

J: TRBJ1-5
size: .
V: TRBV9
D: .
DNA: TGTGCCAGCAGCCTCCGACTCCCCCTATCGAGCAATCAGCCCCAGCATTTT
CDR3: CASSLRLPLSSNQPQHF

J: TRBJ2-5
size: .
V: TRBV4-1
D: .
DNA: TGCGCCAGCAGCCAGTTTCACACAGCCCCGGTAGAGACCCAGTACTTC
CDR3: CASSQFHTAPVETQYF

J: TRBJ1-2
size: .
V: TRBV13
D: TRBD1
DNA: TGTGCCAGCAGCATAGGAGGGGACAGTCGGTATGGCTACACCTTC
CDR3: CASSIGGDSRYGYTF

J: TRBJ1-1
size: .
V: TRBV5-8
D: .
DNA: TGTGCCAACACGATTCGACAGGTGAACACTGAAGCTTTCTTT
CDR3: CANTIRQVNTEAFF

J: TRBJ1-1
size: few
V: TRBV30
D: TRBD1
DNA: TGTGCCTGGCAATCGGACAGGGGAAAAATGAACACTGAAGCTTTCTTT
CDR3: CAWQSDRGKMNTEAFF

J: TRBJ1-5
size: .
V: TRBV7-8
D: .
DNA: TGTGCCAGCAGCTTAGCGTTTGGATATCAGGGGTTTCAGCCCCAGCATTTT
CDR3: CASSLAFGYQGFQPQHF

J: TRBJ2-1
size: once
V: TRBV7-2
D: TRBD2
DNA: TGTGCCAGCAGCCGCCCCTTAGCGGGGGGTAGCTACAATGAGCAGTTCTTC
CDR3: CASSRPLAGGSYNEQFF

J: TRBJ2-2
size: .
V: TRBV7-6
D: .
DNA: TGTGCCAGCACCTTTTCAGACACCGGGGAGCTGTTTTTT
CDR3: CASTFSDTGELFF

J: TRBJ2-7
size: once
V: TRBV29-1
D: TRBD1
DNA: TGCAGCGCCTCACTGGACAGGGCCTACGAGCAGTACTTC
CDR3: CSASLDRAYEQYF

J: TRBJ2-7
size: .
V: TRBV5-1
D: .
DNA: TGCGCCAGCAGCTTGGCCTATAGTAGCACCCACGAGCAGTACTTC
CDR3: CASSLAYSSTHEQYF

J: TRBJ1-1
size: few
V: TRBV2
D: .
DNA: TGTGCCAGCAGTAGGGACTTGACTGAAGCTTTCTTT
CDR3: CASSRDLTEAFF

J: TRBJ2-1
size: .
V: TRBV11-2
D: TRBD2
DNA: TGTGCCAGCAGCACTAACTTCGGTTCTAGCGGGGGGGCAGTCAATGAGCAGTTCTTC
CDR3: CASSTNFGSSGGAVNEQFF

J: TRBJ2-5
size: .
V: TRBV5-4
D: TRBD2
DNA: TGTGCCAGCAGCTTGTTGAGCGGGGGGGCCCCGGAGACCCAGTACTTC
CDR3: CASSLLSGGAPETQYF

J: TRBJ1-1
size: .
V: TRBV7-3
D: TRBD1
DNA: TGTGCCAGCAGCTTAAACTCGGGACAGGGTGGTGAAGCTTTCTTT
CDR3: CASSLNSGQGGEAFF

J: TRBJ2-7
size: .
V: TRBV6-5
D: TRBD2
DNA: TGTGCCAGCAGCGAGACTAGCGGGAGTTCCTACGAGCAGTACTTC
CDR3: CASSETSGSSYEQYF

J: TRBJ1-1
size: few
V: TRBV9
D: TRBD1
DNA: TGTGCCAGCAGCGTGACAGGGACGAACACTGAAGCTTTCTTT
CDR3: CASSVTGTNTEAFF

J: TRBJ2-3
size: .
V: TRBV10-3
D: .
DNA: TGTGCCATCAGGAAACAGGGTCCCACAGATACGCAGTATTTT
CDR3: CAIRKQGPTDTQYF

J: TRBJ2-5
size: .
V: TRBV4-1
D: TRBD2
DNA: TGCGCCAGCAGCCAAGTATCGGGACTAGCGGGGGGAGGAGAGACCCAGTACTTC
CDR3: CASSQVSGLAGGGETQYF

J: TRBJ2-7
size: .
V: TRBV5-1
D: TRBD1
DNA: TGCGCCAGCAGCGACCGGACAGGGGCGTGGTACGAGCAGTACTTC
CDR3: CASSDRTGAWYEQYF

J: TRBJ2-7
size: .
V: TRBV9
D: TRBD2
DNA: TGTGCCAGCAGCGCGGGGGGATCCTACGAGCAGTACTTC
CDR3: CASSAGGSYEQYF

J: TRBJ2-7
size: .
V: TRBV5-6
D: TRBD2
DNA: TGTGCCAGCAGCCCCTGGACTAGGTTTTGGGAGCAGTACTTC
CDR3: CASSPWTRFWEQYF

J: TRBJ1-4
size: .
V: TRBV18
D: .
DNA: TGTGCCAGCTCACCAGCGGGGGAAGATAATGAAAAACTGTTTTTT
CDR3: CASSPAGEDNEKLFF

J: TRBJ1-1
size: .
V: TRBV13
D: .
DNA: TGTGCCAGCTCGGACAGTTTCAACACTGAAGCTTTCTTT
CDR3: CASSDSFNTEAFF

J: TRBJ2-6
size: few
V: TRBV6-5
D: .
DNA: TGTGCCAGCAGTTACACAGGGATGGGGGCCAACGTCCTGACTTTC
CDR3: CASSYTGMGANVLTF